The T cell receptor (beta chain) under discussion was sequenced for a study of molecular identifiers for immune sequencing clone quantification. Whole-study context: Within a replicate experiment, RNA obtained from either roughly 20,000 or 100,000 naive CD8 cells was divided into five aliquots, and four of those aliquots were then sequenced.

This CDR3 is 14 amino acids long. V was cut by 6 bases and J by 0 bases, with 11 bases left in between. Methods described previously, with TCR primers listed, were used for bulk TCR libraries. From the PCR reads, TCRdb called clonotypes with MiXCR, one entry per CDR3 protein. The sample consists of approximately 500,000 distinct CDR3 sequences, about 22% of them appearing once. The sequence derives from a human donor in good health. Some libraries in this study had Jurkat cell RNA spiked in. This chain uses TRBV12-3 or TRBV12-4 with TRBJ1-1, with D uncertain. The sample taken for sequencing was naive CD8+ T cells from blood, with Jurkat cell RNA spiked in. As for subset: FACS-sorted CD8+CD4-CCR7+CD45RA+ naive T cells. The CDR3 coding sequence is TGTGCCAGCAGCCCAACCGCTATGAACACTGAAGCTTTCTTT. Translating gives CASSPTAMNTEAFF.